A selection of T cell receptor beta chains follows, all from one sample in a study of monozygotic twins with inflammatory bowel disease. After re-calling the 5' RACE reads, TCRdb lists one entry per CDR3 protein, DNA absent. The repertoire table contains about 300,000 distinct CDR3 sequences. Material: blood. These receptors came from a human donor with ulcerative colitis or Crohn's disease, or a healthy co-twin of an affected twin (not recorded which). Both conserved end residues are part of each CDR3. The order of the fields is CDR3 protein, V gene, J gene.

CASSHGYEQYF	TRBV12-3/TRBV12-4	TRBJ2-7
CSARGGQGAFF	TRBV20-1	TRBJ1-1
CATSDPAGGFYEQYF	TRBV24-1	TRBJ2-7
CASSFRGAGYTF	TRBV12-3/TRBV12-4	TRBJ1-2
CASSSPLLRGNYNEQFF	TRBV5-1	TRBJ2-1
CASSVPGLRPGNTEAFF	TRBV25-1	TRBJ1-1
CSAMTGTGTGELFF	TRBV20-1	TRBJ2-2
CASSTGRGAGRYTF	TRBV12-3/TRBV12-4	TRBJ1-2
CASSYMTSIYYEQYF	TRBV11-2	TRBJ2-7
CASSLKSEQYF	TRBV7-2	TRBJ2-7
CASSLFGQGVYEQYF	TRBV28	TRBJ2-7
CASVLAGDPTDTQYF	TRBV5-1	TRBJ2-3
CSARVPGLYYNEQFF	TRBV20-1	TRBJ2-1
CASSPGGLAGGETQYF	TRBV7-2	TRBJ2-5
CAIKSGTSGTYNEQFF	TRBV10-3	TRBJ2-1
CASSLSPDYNSPLHF	TRBV27	TRBJ1-6
CSAIPRQGLGAFF	TRBV20-1	TRBJ1-1
CASSSPPDGLYEQYF	TRBV6-2/TRBV6-3	TRBJ2-7